This T cell receptor (beta chain) originates from a study of T cells in Graves' hyperthyroidism and ophthalmopathy. It was RNA transcripts that yielded the amplified TCR beta CDR3 regions. First-round RT-PCR with HTBI primers amplified the TCR CDR3 region. TCRdb itself ran the multiplex PCR reads through MiXCR, one entry per CDR3 protein. The table shows some 690,000 distinct CDR3 sequences, with 17% occurring only once. This clonotype was seen a handful of times. The CDR3 loop spans 14 amino acids. Deletions cut 4 bases from V and 0 bases from J, with 7 bases between. Germline V CDR1 and CDR2: LGHDT, YNNKEL (reference sequence).

This receptor was taken from a man over 45 with Graves' hyperthyroidism. This rearrangement joins TRBV3-1 to TRBJ1-3; D is ambiguous. The sequenced sample consisted of blood. This chain's CDR3 is CASSLQDSGNTIYF. The CDR3 DNA sequence: TGTGCCAGCAGCCTTCAGGACTCTGGAAACACCATATATTTT.